The entry that follows covers one T cell receptor (beta chain) sequence. The data are from a study of relationships among human T cell subsets. Subset-specific monoclonal antibody beads were used to isolate T cell subsets. Semiquantitative ARM-PCR amplified T cell receptor alpha and beta CDR3 regions from mRNA. ARM-PCR used tagged nested gene-specific primers, then communal superprimers for exponential amplification. Exonuclease cleared nested primers, then first-round products were reamplified. TCRdb itself ran the multiplex PCR reads through MiXCR, one entry per CDR3 protein. The sample carries some 16,000 distinct CDR3 sequences, around three fifths recorded once. The sequenced sample consisted of total T cells sorted from blood. This TCR came from a middle-aged man in good health.

The CDR3 DNA sequence: TGCGCCAGCAGCCAAGATATGAGGGGCACTGAAGCTTTCTTT. This codes for CASSQDMRGTEAFF. The genes are TRBV4-1 and TRBJ1-1; D may be TRBD1 (5 bases). Germline V lookup: CDR1 MGHRA, CDR2 YSYEKL. The CDR3 loop spans 14 amino acids. V dropped 0 bases and J dropped 4 bases, with 9 bases sitting between them.